Sequencing of this T cell receptor beta chain was carried out in a study of CXCR3-negative and CXCR3-positive naive CD8 T cells. Notes on the study in general: Diversity ran similarly high across both naive subsets but far lower in memory CD8+ cells. Naive CXCR3-positive and CXCR3-negative cells shared similar TRBV-TRBJ usage, unlike memory cells.

In the case of this clonotype: The antigen is undetermined.

Researchers reported sorting every CD8+ T cell subset in triplicate, 330,000 or so cells per sort. The authors gated naive CD8+ T cells as CD45RO-CCR7+CD27+CD95-. UMI-labeled 5' RACE yielded the TRB cDNA libraries. TCRdb reanalyzed the 5' RACE reads, giving one entry per CDR3 protein sequence and no DNA. Recorded here are 50,000 to 55,000 distinct CDR3 sequences; the top ten clones represent approximately 1.5%. This CDR3 comprises 14 residues. Germline-derived CDR1 and CDR2 are SGHDN and FVKESK. The receptor's source is a human donor in good health. Some clones in this sample may be carry-over from other donors' samples. The V gene is TRBV14, the J gene TRBJ2-7; TCRdb proposes TRBD2, but this gene call is untestable without DNA. The sequenced sample consisted of naive CXCR3- CD8+ T cells from blood. Described subset: CD45RO-CCR7+CD27+CD95- naive CD8+ T cells lacking CXCR3 (TNR3-). This CDR3 is CASSQETGTYEQYF.